The 12 T cell receptor beta chains given below trace back to one sample, sequenced in a study of cytomegalovirus exposure and HLA in healthy donors. In the PCR, 60 Vbeta and 13 Jbeta primers were used. Some clones are missing from TCRdb's copy, which holds only in-frame ones; the method was immunoSEQ multiplex PCR. Of approximately 120,000 clones detected, approximately 70% appear once; the ten largest clones hold about 5%. The sequenced material came from PBMCs. These receptors came from a woman between 65 and 79 years old in good health and CMV-seropositive.

This clone was seen just once. The chain has TRBV6-4 and TRBJ1-1; possible D gene TRBD1, 5 bases. Germline V gives CDR1 MRHNA, CDR2 SNTAGT. V gave up 0 bases and J gave up 7 bases, with 24 bases separating them. This CDR3 comprises 18 residues. The CDR3 is CASSDSPKPRVPEGEAFF. The CDR3 bases are TGTGCCAGCAGTGACTCTCCCAAGCCCAGGGTACCTGAAGGTGAAGCTTTCTTT.

This sequence joins TRBV6-1 and TRBJ1-5, with 11 bases matching TRBD1. The CDR3 loop spans 14 amino acids. V shed 10 bases, J shed 6 bases, and the junction held 8 bases outside the gene matches. The germline V gene has CDR1 MNHNS and CDR2 SASEGT. CDR3 residues: CATTPGQGGQPQHF. The DNA for the CDR3 is TGTGCCACCACTCCGGGACAGGGGGGTCAGCCCCAGCATTTT.

The chain uses TRBV7-9 and TRBJ1-2; no definite D call. Trimming pared 3 bases from V and 5 bases from J, leaving 10 bases between. The germline gives CDR1 SEHNR, CDR2 FQNEAQ (reference sequence). The CDR3 totals 13 residues. The CDR3 sequence: CASSFPFSYGYTF. CDR3 nucleotide sequence: TGTGCCAGCAGCTTCCCCTTTAGTTATGGCTACACCTTC.

The chain joins TRBV7-9 to TRBJ2-3; 10 bases match TRBD2. The J segment lost 3 bases and the V segment lost 5 bases, leaving 5 bases of the junction unmatched. CDR1 is SEHNR and CDR2 is FQNEAQ in the germline V gene (reference sequence). There are 15 residues in the CDR3. The CDR3: CASSGAGGPTDTQYF. The CDR3 DNA is TGTGCCAGCAGCGGAGCGGGGGGGCCGACAGATACGCAGTATTTT.

This clone was seen a few times. The chain joins TRBV14 to TRBJ2-1; 10 nucleotides align to TRBD2. This CDR3 contains 16 residues. The ends lost 4 bases at V and 6 bases at J; junction bases unmatched: 9. Germline values: CDR1 SGHDN, CDR2 FVKESK. CDR3 residues: CASSRTAGGPLNEQFF. CDR3 DNA: TGTGCCAGCAGCCGCACAGCGGGGGGGCCGCTCAATGAGCAGTTCTTC. The full variable domain, rest sourced from reference TRBV14 and TRBJ2-1, is EAGVTQFPSHSVIEKGQTVTLRCDPISGHDNLYWYRRVMGKEIKFLLHFVKESKQDESGMPNNRFLAERTGGTYSTLKVQPAELEDSGVYFCASSRTAGGPLNEQFFGPGTRLTVL.

The V gene is TRBV19, the J gene TRBJ1-2; a possible D gene is TRBD1 (5 bases). V lost 10 bases and J lost 5, with 11 bases in between. Per the germline V gene, CDR1 is LNHDA and CDR2 is SQIVND (reference sequence). The CDR3 is 11 amino acids. The CDR3 DNA sequence: TGTGCCACCCGGGGGGGGTATGGCTACACCTTC. This codes for CATRGGYGYTF.

A few counts support this clone. The sample holds other DNA sequences that translate to the same CDR3. This sequence joins TRBV27 and TRBJ2-7; 9 positions agree with TRBD1. Germline CDR1 is MNHEY and CDR2 is SMNVEV (reference sequence). V lost 6 bases to trimming and J lost 2 bases; unmatched junction nucleotides: 5. CDR3 length: 14 residues. The CDR3 reads CASSPDRGPYEQYF. The CDR3 DNA reads as TGTGCCAGCAGCCCGGACAGGGGCCCCTACGAGCAGTACTTC.

The table lists this clone with a few counts. The chain carries TRBV6-6 and TRBJ2-1, with TRBD2 matching over 11 bases. V shed 2 bases and J 4 bases; nucleotides not matched to a gene: 4. The CDR3 covers 16 residues. From germline, CDR1 is MNHNY and CDR2 SVGAGI (reference sequence). The CDR3: CASSYLGLAEYNEQFF. The CDR3 coding sequence is TGTGCCAGCAGTTACCTGGGACTAGCGGAATACAATGAGCAGTTCTTC.

V and J are TRBV19 and TRBJ1-4; tentatively, D is TRBD1 (5 bases). Trimming pared 10 bases from V and 3 bases from J, leaving 18 bases between. The CDR3 consists of 15 residues. Per the germline V gene, CDR1 is LNHDA and CDR2 is SQIVND (reference sequence). CDR3 DNA sequence: TGTGCCACAAAGCAGGGCTCCTCGGCTAATGAAAAACTGTTTTTT. This sequence encodes CATKQGSSANEKLFF.

This clone was counted once. The rearrangement links TRBV6-5 to TRBJ2-1; maybe TRBD2 (7 bases). The CDR3 length is 15 residues. The germline gives CDR1 MNHEY, CDR2 SVGAGI. V dropped 6 bases and J dropped 7 bases, with 19 bases sitting between them. CDR3 DNA: TGTGCCAGCAGCCCAGGACTAGTAGGGGGAAATGAGCAGTTCTTC. It yields the protein CASSPGLVGGNEQFF.

J is TRBJ1-1 and V is TRBV6-4; unclear D gene. V was shortened by 5 bases and J by 4 bases, with 11 bases between the two germline ends. This CDR3 region has 13 residues. CDR1 is MRHNA and CDR2 is SNTAGT in the germline V gene. The DNA for the CDR3 is TGTGCCAGCAGTTCAGAGGGAGGCACTGAAGCTTTCTTT. It codes for CASSSEGGTEAFF.

This clone was seen once. The chain employs TRBV7-6 and TRBJ1-4; 8 nucleotides match TRBD1. V dropped 4 bases and J dropped 8; count of bases not matched to a gene: 9. The CDR3 consists of 15 residues. The germline V gene encodes CDR1 SGHVS and CDR2 FNYEAQ. Written as DNA, the CDR3 is TGTGCCAGCAGCTCAGGGACAGGAGGTCGCGAAAAACTGTTTTTT. This codes for CASSSGTGGREKLFF.